This is a list of T cell receptor beta chains from one sample in a study of T-cell reconstitution after alpha-beta-depleted transplantation in children. Using its own MiXCR run on the PCR reads, TCRdb lists one record per CDR3 protein. Among roughly 500,000 distinct CDR3 sequences listed, 12% were seen once. Sequenced material: PBMCs from the stem cell graft donor, taken from the stem cell graft. All receptors derive from a human donor who donated a stem cell graft to a child with combined immunodeficiency. CDR3s include the opening cysteine and the closing phenylalanine or tryptophan. D genes are given only for firm matches. Size is omitted from some rows. Given values are once, few, many or a class for expanded clones.

abundance: few
v_gene: TRBV12-3/TRBV12-4
j_gene: TRBJ2-3
d_gene: TRBD1
CDR3aa: CASSSGTAYTQYF
CDR3nt: TGTGCCAGCAGTTCCGGGACAGCCTATACGCAGTATTTT

abundance: -
v_gene: TRBV6-2/TRBV6-3
j_gene: TRBJ1-5
d_gene: -
CDR3aa: CASSYSGGSQPQHF
CDR3nt: TGTGCCAGCAGTTACTCAGGGGGGAGTCAGCCCCAGCATTTT

abundance: many
v_gene: TRBV20-1
j_gene: TRBJ2-3
d_gene: TRBD2
CDR3aa: CSASGGGPRADTQYF
CDR3nt: TGCAGTGCCTCGGGGGGAGGGCCGAGGGCAGATACGCAGTATTTT

abundance: few
v_gene: TRBV12-3/TRBV12-4
j_gene: TRBJ2-7
d_gene: -
CDR3aa: CASSLTGLASYEQYF
CDR3nt: TGTGCCAGCAGTTTAACAGGTCTGGCAAGCTACGAGCAGTACTTC

abundance: -
v_gene: TRBV20-1
j_gene: TRBJ2-1
d_gene: TRBD1
CDR3aa: CSASGTGAEQFF
CDR3nt: TGCAGTGCTTCCGGGACAGGGGCTGAGCAGTTCTTC

abundance: -
v_gene: TRBV6-2/TRBV6-3
j_gene: TRBJ2-7
d_gene: -
CDR3aa: CASSHPNIPYEQYF
CDR3nt: TGTGCCAGCAGCCACCCGAACATCCCCTACGAGCAGTACTTC

abundance: few
v_gene: TRBV5-1
j_gene: TRBJ2-7
d_gene: TRBD1
CDR3aa: CASGRTGAYEQYF
CDR3nt: TGCGCCAGCGGCCGGACAGGGGCCTACGAGCAGTACTTC

abundance: few
v_gene: TRBV7-9
j_gene: TRBJ2-3
d_gene: -
CDR3aa: CASSPPGGNSADTQYF
CDR3nt: TGTGCCAGCAGCCCCCCAGGGGGGAATTCGGCAGATACGCAGTATTTT

abundance: -
v_gene: TRBV27
j_gene: TRBJ1-5
d_gene: TRBD1
CDR3aa: CASRVTGTGGVQPQHF
CDR3nt: TGTGCCAGCAGAGTTACCGGGACAGGGGGCGTTCAGCCCCAGCATTTT

abundance: few
v_gene: TRBV4-3
j_gene: TRBJ2-7
d_gene: TRBD2
CDR3aa: CASSQEAGDPRLNPYEQYF
CDR3nt: TGCGCCAGCAGCCAAGAAGCGGGAGACCCGCGACTAAATCCCTACGAGCAGTACTTC

abundance: many
v_gene: TRBV6-1
j_gene: TRBJ2-1
d_gene: -
CDR3aa: CASSGRGGGSSYNEQFF
CDR3nt: TGTGCCAGCAGTGGGAGAGGAGGAGGTAGTTCCTACAATGAGCAGTTCTTC

abundance: -
v_gene: TRBV20-1
j_gene: TRBJ2-3
d_gene: -
CDR3aa: CSAQKGGTSTDTQYF
CDR3nt: TGCAGTGCTCAGAAGGGGGGGACTAGCACAGATACGCAGTATTTT

abundance: few
v_gene: TRBV6-1
j_gene: TRBJ2-1
d_gene: TRBD2
CDR3aa: CASSHTGTPGGEQFF
CDR3nt: TGTGCCAGCAGCCACACCGGGACCCCGGGAGGTGAGCAGTTCTTC

abundance: -
v_gene: TRBV20-1
j_gene: TRBJ2-2
d_gene: TRBD1
CDR3aa: CSARLDRGGTGELFF
CDR3nt: TGCAGTGCTAGGCTAGACAGGGGCGGCACCGGGGAGCTGTTTTTT